The 27 T cell receptor beta chains below were found in one sample sequenced in a study of blood T cell repertoires in COVID-19. Sequencing used immunoSEQ multiplex PCR; TCRdb keeps in-frame clones, though not all of them. Among hundreds of thousands of clones listed, around 84% were seen once. The sample consisted of PBMCs or T cells enriched from blood (not recorded which). Every receptor here comes from a man aged 35-49 years who had been exposed to COVID-19.

J is TRBJ1-5 and V is TRBV20-1; TRBD1 aligns across 8 bases. With 3 bases clipped from V and 2 bases from J, the junction kept 12 bases outside the gene matches. Germline V gives CDR1 DFQATT, CDR2 SNEGSKA (reference sequence). The CDR3 has 17 amino acids. CDR3 amino acids: CSASPGQEYSGNQPQHF. The CDR3, as DNA: TGCAGTGCTAGTCCGGGACAGGAGTACTCTGGCAATCAGCCCCAGCATTTT.

The chain couples TRBV27 to TRBJ1-6; TRBD1 aligns across 7 bases. The CDR3 loop spans 15 amino acids. The germline CDR1 and CDR2 sequences are MNHEY and SMNVEV (reference sequence). J lost 7 bases, V lost 5 bases, and 8 bases had no gene match. In DNA, the CDR3 is TGTGCCAGCAGTGCCACACAGGGGTGGAATTCACCCCTCCACTTT. Translation: CASSATQGWNSPLHF.

The sample holds a few counts of this clone. The chain joins TRBV5-1 to TRBJ2-2; 7 bases agree with TRBD1. The CDR3 is 16 amino acids. In germline, CDR1 is SGHRS, CDR2 YFSETQ. Trimming at V came to 0 bases and at J to 2 bases, leaving 4 bases not matched to a gene. DNA for the CDR3: TGCGCCAGCAGCTTGGAAGGGACAGATAACACCGGGGAGCTGTTTTTT. Translated, it gives CASSLEGTDNTGELFF.

This rearrangement joins TRBV9 to TRBJ2-2, with unresolved D. Trimming cost V 1 base and J 6 bases, with 10 bases left between them. CDR3 length equals 14 residues. Germline V gene lookup returns CDR1 SGDLS and CDR2 YYNGEE. CDR3: CASSVSSFPGELFF. DNA for the CDR3: TGTGCCAGCAGCGTAAGCTCCTTTCCCGGGGAGCTGTTTTTT.

J is TRBJ1-5 and V is TRBV4-2, with 9 nucleotides matching TRBD1. With V trimmed by 2 bases and J by 0 bases, 5 bases remained unmatched. Germline lookup yields CDR1 LGHNA and CDR2 YNFKEQ. The length of the CDR3 is 17 residues. The CDR3 DNA follows: TGTGCCAGCAGCCAAAAGGGACAGGGATATAGCAATCAGCCCCAGCATTTT. Amino acid sequence: CASSQKGQGYSNQPQHF.

The chain carries TRBV24-1 and TRBJ2-1, with TRBD2 identical over 9 bases. The V segment lost 4 bases and the J segment 7 bases; nucleotides outside the gene matches: 10. The CDR3 has 16 residues. Germline loops: CDR1 KGHDR, CDR2 SFDVKD. Written as DNA, the CDR3 is TGTGCCACCAGTGACACGCTAGCGGGATCGATAAATGAGCAGTTCTTC. The encoded protein is CATSDTLAGSINEQFF.

This chain uses TRBV3-1 (or the pseudogene TRBV3-2) with TRBJ2-5; TRBD2 matches 8 bases. Unmatched junction bases numbered 2, after V lost 1 base and J lost 4 bases. Germline V lookup: CDR1 LGHDT, CDR2 YNNKEL (reference sequence). The CDR3 is made up of 14 amino acids. CDR3 DNA sequence: TGTGCCAGCAGCCAAGGACTAGCGAGAGAGACCCAGTACTTC. Its translation: CASSQGLARETQYF.

V is TRBV24-1 and J is TRBJ2-2; 9 bases map to TRBD2. Germline V gene sequence: CDR1 KGHDR, CDR2 SFDVKD. Unmatched junction bases numbered 9, after V lost 4 bases and J lost 4 bases. The CDR3 has 17 residues. The CDR3 protein is CATSELAGGQGTGELFF. In DNA, the CDR3 is TGTGCCACCAGTGAACTTGCGGGAGGGCAGGGCACCGGGGAGCTGTTTTTT.

The chain employs TRBV6-2 or TRBV6-3 and TRBJ2-5, with D maybe TRBD2 (5 bases). This CDR3 spans 13 amino acids. Per germline, CDR1 MNHEY and CDR2 SVGEGT. V lost 0 bases, J lost 13 bases, and 15 bases lay in between. This chain's CDR3 is CASSYSEGLRGYF. Here the CDR3 DNA reads TGTGCCAGCAGTTACTCGGAAGGCCTTCGGGGGTACTTC.

This chain uses TRBV15 with TRBJ2-5; 12 nucleotides match TRBD2. After removal of 5 bases from V and 4 bases from J, the junction contained 14 bases not matched to a gene. Germline CDR1 reads LNHNV; CDR2 reads YYDKDF (reference sequence). This CDR3 is 18 amino acids long. The CDR3 region is CATSSRSGLAGIIETQYF. CDR3 sequence (DNA): TGTGCCACCAGCTCTCGCTCCGGACTAGCGGGAATCATAGAGACCCAGTACTTC.

This clone was counted between two and nine times. The genes are TRBV3-1 (or the pseudogene TRBV3-2) and TRBJ2-7; TRBD2 might be the D (5 bases). The CDR3 runs to 13 residues. V was shortened by 7 bases and J by 2 bases, with 12 bases between the two germline ends. Per the germline V gene, CDR1 is LGHDT and CDR2 is YNNKEL (reference sequence). As DNA, the CDR3 is TGTGCCAGCAAGGGTAGCGTCACCTACGAGCAGTACTTC. This gives the protein CASKGSVTYEQYF.

Points on this clone: Mismatch with germline at one junction end may stem from a read error. This rearrangement joins TRBV3-1 (or the pseudogene TRBV3-2) to TRBJ1-3; possibly TRBD1 for D (6 bases). Germline CDR1 LGHDT, CDR2 YNNKEL (reference sequence). The CDR3 is made up of 16 amino acids. The CDR3 bases are TGTGCCAGCAGTCAAGAGTCGGGGGGCCCTGGAAACACCATATATTTT. This encodes CASSQESGGPGNTIYF.

This chain connects TRBV18 to TRBJ2-7, with 7 bases lining up with TRBD1. The V and J ends lost 6 bases and 1 base, in that order; junction bases with no gene match: 9. Germline lookup yields CDR1 KGHSH and CDR2 LQKENI. The CDR3 is 15 amino acids. The CDR3 coding sequence is TGTGCCAGCTCCCTAGCCCCGGACAGGTCCTACGAGCAGTACTTC. The encoded protein is CASSLAPDRSYEQYF.

V gene TRBV12-5 combines with J gene TRBJ2-3; 8 bases match TRBD2. The CDR3 extends over 16 amino acids. Trimming at V came to 4 bases and at J to 1 base, leaving 7 bases not matched to a gene. CDR1 and CDR2 (germline): LGHNT, FRNRAP. In DNA, the CDR3 is TGTGCTAGTGGTTCAGGACTAGCTGCGGGCACAGATACGCAGTATTTT. Amino acids: CASGSGLAAGTDTQYF.

The rearrangement links TRBV6-6 to TRBJ2-7; 7 bases align to TRBD2. CDR1 and CDR2 from the germline V gene are MNHNY and SVGAGI (reference sequence). V lost 6 bases to trimming and J lost 6 bases; unmatched junction nucleotides: 8. CDR3 length: 13 amino acids. This CDR3 reads CASSPGTNIEQYF. CDR3 DNA sequence: TGTGCCAGCAGCCCGGGGACTAATATCGAGCAGTACTTC.

This clone was counted only a few times. The gene calls are TRBV27 and TRBJ1-2; D might be TRBD1 (6 bases). V shed 2 bases and J shed 7 bases, with 11 bases lying between them. Germline loops: CDR1 MNHEY, CDR2 SMNVEV (reference sequence). The CDR3 has 13 amino acids. The CDR3 spells CASSLQGSRGYTF. CDR3 in DNA: TGTGCCAGCAGTTTACAGGGGAGCCGTGGCTACACCTTC.

This chain joins TRBV4-1 and TRBJ2-7, with TRBD1 matching over 7 bases. This CDR3 contains 13 residues. Trimming took 3 bases from V and 7 from J; bases not matched to a gene: 6. Looked up from germline, CDR1 is MGHRA and CDR2 is YSYEKL. CDR3 amino acids: CASSHPDRLEQYF. For the CDR3, the DNA is TGCGCCAGCAGCCACCCGGACAGGTTGGAGCAGTACTTC.

This chain links TRBV6-2 or TRBV6-3 with TRBJ1-2, with TRBD1 matching 8 bases. Germline V gives CDR1 MNHEY, CDR2 SVGEGT. The CDR3 extends over 16 amino acids. The V and J ends lost 2 bases and 4 bases, in that order; junction bases with no gene match: 9. CDR3 coding DNA: TGTGCCAGCAGTTACAGGTGGGGACAGGCGGTCTATGGCTACACCTTC. Translating gives CASSYRWGQAVYGYTF.

The chain carries TRBV5-5 and TRBJ1-1; maybe TRBD1 (5 bases). Trimming pared 4 bases from V and 5 bases from J, leaving 18 bases between. The CDR3 extends over 15 amino acids. Germline loops: CDR1 SGHKS, CDR2 YYEKEE (reference sequence). CDR3 in amino acids: CASSPRQAGGTEAFF. DNA for the CDR3: TGTGCCAGCAGCCCCCGCCAAGCCGGGGGGACTGAAGCTTTCTTT.

The V and J genes are TRBV14 and TRBJ2-5; weak D call: TRBD1 (6 bases). Trimming took off 9 bases at V and 4 bases at J, with 18 bases between the two ends. The CDR3 totals 14 residues. From germline, CDR1 is SGHDN and CDR2 FVKESK. CDR3 DNA: TGTGCCAGTGCTCTAGGGGGTGGGCCAGAGACCCAGTACTTC. This sequence encodes CASALGGGPETQYF.

This clone was counted between two and nine times. The chain recombines TRBV7-9 with TRBJ2-7, with 8 positions matching TRBD2. The CDR3 contains 14 residues. CDR1 and CDR2 (germline): SEHNR, FQNEAQ (reference sequence). With V trimmed by 3 bases and J by 5 bases, 6 bases remained unmatched. CDR3 residues: CASSFSGALNEQYF. CDR3 coding DNA: TGTGCCAGCAGCTTTAGCGGGGCCCTCAACGAGCAGTACTTC.

The chain joins TRBV30 to TRBJ1-3; 7 bases fit TRBD1. The CDR3 runs 15 residues. Germline V gene sequence: CDR1 GTSNPN, CDR2 SVGIG (reference sequence). Trimming cost V 3 bases and J 0 bases; bases outside gene matches: 5. Here the CDR3 reads CAWRRTGGSGNTIYF. The CDR3 coding sequence is TGTGCCTGGAGGAGGACAGGCGGCTCTGGAAACACCATATATTTT.

The chain uses TRBV12-3 or TRBV12-4 and TRBJ2-7, with 7 bases matching TRBD1. The CDR3 totals 12 residues. The junction had 2 bases not matched to a gene; V was cut back by 8 bases and J by 1 base. In DNA, the CDR3 is TGTGCCAGCGTGGGACAGTCCTACGAGCAGTACTTC. This encodes CASVGQSYEQYF.

This chain links TRBV19 with TRBJ2-3, with 9 bases matching TRBD1. V dropped 4 bases and J dropped 6; count of bases not matched to a gene: 8. There are 15 residues in the CDR3. Germline CDR1 LNHDA, CDR2 SQIVND (reference sequence). The CDR3 sequence is CASSTFGTGFDTQYF. CDR3 nucleotides: TGTGCCAGTAGTACCTTCGGGACAGGGTTTGATACGCAGTATTTT.

The rearrangement uses TRBV4-1 and TRBJ1-1, with D hard to call. CDR3 size: 16 residues. CDR1 and CDR2 (germline): MGHRA, YSYEKL. V gave up 0 bases and J gave up 4 bases, with 15 bases separating them. DNA for the CDR3: TGCGCCAGCAGCCAAGAACTAGTCAGTGGAAGCACTGAAGCTTTCTTT. Its translation: CASSQELVSGSTEAFF.

This clone was detected only once. The rearrangement joins TRBV5-8 to TRBJ2-7; D call uncertain. V was trimmed by 0 bases and J by 4 bases, leaving 14 bases between them. The CDR3 covers 15 residues. Germline V CDR1 and CDR2: SGHTS, YDEGEE. CDR3 bases: TGTGCCAGCAGCTTGGGAGCCCCAGCAGGTTACGAGCAGTACTTC. Translation gives CASSLGAPAGYEQYF.

This CDR3 is CASSSRDRTSYGYTF. The CDR3 DNA reads as TGTGCCAGCAGCTCCCGGGACAGGACGTCCTATGGCTACACCTTC. The chain recombines TRBV7-2 with TRBJ1-2, with TRBD1 matching 8 bases. The CDR3 has 15 residues. The germline V gene encodes CDR1 SGHTA and CDR2 FQGNSA. With 4 bases clipped from V and 4 bases from J, the junction kept 8 bases outside the gene matches.